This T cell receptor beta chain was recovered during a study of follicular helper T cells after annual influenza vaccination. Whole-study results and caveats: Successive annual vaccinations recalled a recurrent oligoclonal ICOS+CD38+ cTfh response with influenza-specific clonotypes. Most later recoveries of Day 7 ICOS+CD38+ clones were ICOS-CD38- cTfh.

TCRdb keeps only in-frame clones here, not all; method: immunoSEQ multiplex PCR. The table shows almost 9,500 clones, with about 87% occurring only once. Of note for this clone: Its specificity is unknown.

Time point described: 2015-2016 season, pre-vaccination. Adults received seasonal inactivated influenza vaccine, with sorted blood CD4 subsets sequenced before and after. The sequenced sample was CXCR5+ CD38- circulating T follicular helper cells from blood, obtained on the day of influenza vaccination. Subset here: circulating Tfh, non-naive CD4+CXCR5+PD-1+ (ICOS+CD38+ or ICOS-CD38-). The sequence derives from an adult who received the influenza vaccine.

The chain's CDR3 is CASSTNHGSDGYTF. DNA for the CDR3: TGTGCCAGCAGTACTAATCATGGGTCGGATGGCTACACCTTC. This rearrangement joins TRBV6-5 to TRBJ1-2; no clear D. V was pared by 5 bases and J by 6 bases, with 16 bases between. Germline CDR1 is MNHEY and CDR2 is SVGAGI. The CDR3 sequence is 14 residues long.